This T cell receptor (beta chain) was captured by sequencing in a study of PD-L1 blockade in urothelial cancer (dated by TCRdb to 2017 to 2019). For the study in its entirety: All patients started therapy around 2014 and received atezolizumab 1,200 mg intravenously every 3 weeks. Durable clinical benefit was achieved by nine patients and was not achieved by 20 patients. Whole exome sequencing and RNA sequencing of pretreatment tumors were performed alongside TCR sequencing in the same patients. Progression-free survival longer than 6 months counted as durable clinical benefit, and TCR features were additionally tested against both progression-free and overall survival. An ECOG performance status of 0 or 1 was recorded for the patients, and 0 to 3 prior chemotherapy regimens had been received by the patients. Pretreatment tumor samples and matched peripheral blood, collected serially before and after atezolizumab treatment, underwent TCR sequencing. Blood samples gave median yields of about 150,000 T cells and some 84,000 unique TCRs, along with a median clonality of around 0.08. Twenty-five of 29 patients were males with bladder-origin urothelial cancer, and 18 of 29 reported a prior smoking history. Blood samples were analyzed at two time points: 3 weeks after treatment start (second dose) and 6 weeks after treatment start. Somatic, immune and clinical correlates of response to PD-L1 blockade with atezolizumab in urothelial cancer were the focus of an exploratory multi-omic analysis. Over 28 patients had pretreatment blood TCR-seq, 24 had at least one posttreatment blood collection, and 24 had tumor TCR-seq. General study outcomes and caveats: Small sample size (n of about 29) and many exploratory analyses mean the results are intended to be hypothesis-generating. Greater expansion of tumor-associated TCR clones in peripheral blood 3 weeks after the start of treatment was observed in patients with durable benefit (n of about 20, p = 0.022). Improved progression-free and overall survival was found to be associated with pretreatment peripheral blood TCR clonality below the median.

The time point label corresponds to: pretreatment peripheral blood. A cohort of about 31 patients with locally advanced or metastatic urothelial carcinoma, treated at Memorial Sloan Kettering on a trial protocol, was included. Peripheral blood mononuclear cells were collected from each patient pretreatment and during treatment, giving between 1 and 8 total time points per patient. The Qiagen DNeasy Blood extraction kit was used to purify genomic DNA from total PBMCs and tumor samples. Collected pretreatment and during treatment, PBMCs were isolated and stored as previously described. Concerning this clone itself: What antigen it recognizes has not been identified. Per-base quality was not reported, and no clone a single base away is much larger than it.

The CDR3, from cysteine to phenylalanine, totals 17 residues. The DNA shown is the 51-base CDR3, in frame from base 1. The V end gives up 2 bases and the J end 2 bases, leaving 8 bases in the junction not matched to a gene. Based on the germline V gene, the CDR1 and CDR2 sequences are SGHTA and FQGTGA. Synthetic TCR analog templates were spiked into each PCR so that absolute template abundance could be estimated from read counts. The immunoSEQ assay was used to amplify TCRbeta CDR3 regions from genomic DNA with bias-controlled V and J gene primers. Rearranged TCRbeta segments were sequenced at approximately 20X coverage. As for the authors' bioinformatics: Sequencing errors were corrected by clustering, and CDR3s were annotated against IMGT so that V, D and J genes could be assigned. Downstream analyses used only productive TCRbeta rearrangements and left out out-of-frame or stop-codon sequences. To compute clonality, Shannon entropy was normalized by the log of the number of unique productive sequences and then subtracted from one. Clones differing between time points or between blood and tumor were identified by Fisher's exact test with Benjamini-Hochberg correction at adjusted p below 0.01. The clones in this table, taken by TCRdb from immuneACCESS, are in-frame only. Not every clone is retained; where verified, under half of the shortfall comes from an unresolved V gene, and the cause of the rest is unknown. V and J calls and clone size come straight from that table; D and trimming were deduced from the DNA. In this sample the table shows tens of thousands of clones, 70% to 90% of which occur a single time. Jointly, the top ten make up roughly 1.5% of the sample.

The source material was PBMCs, sampled around atezolizumab (anti-PD-L1) treatment. This clonotype originated in a man between 70 and 80 years old with urothelial cancer. The chain joins TRBV7-3 to TRBJ2-3; TRBD2 fits 9 bases in the junction. The DNA sequence reads TGTGCCAGCAGCTTATTGGGCGGGGGGGATACCACAGATACGCAGTATTTT. This is translated as CASSLLGGGDTTDTQYF.